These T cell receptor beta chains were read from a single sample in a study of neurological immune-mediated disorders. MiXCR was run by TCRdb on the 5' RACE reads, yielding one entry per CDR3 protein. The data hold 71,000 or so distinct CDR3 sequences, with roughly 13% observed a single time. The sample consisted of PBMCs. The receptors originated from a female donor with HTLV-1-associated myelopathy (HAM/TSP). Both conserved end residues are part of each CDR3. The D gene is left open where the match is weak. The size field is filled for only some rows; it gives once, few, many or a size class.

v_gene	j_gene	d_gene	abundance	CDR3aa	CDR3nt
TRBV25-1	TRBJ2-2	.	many	CASSEYGKLETNTGELFF	TGTGCCAGCAGTGAATATGGGAAACTAGAAACGAACACCGGGGAGCTGTTTTTT
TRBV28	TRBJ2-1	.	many	CASSGTEYNEQFF	TGTGCCAGCAGCGGAACAGAGTACAATGAGCAGTTCTTC
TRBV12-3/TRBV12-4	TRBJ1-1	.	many	CASSIQGGTEAFF	TGTGCCAGCAGCATACAGGGCGGCACTGAAGCTTTCTTT
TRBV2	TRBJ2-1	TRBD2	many	CASKSEGTSYNEQFF	TGTGCCAGCAAGTCCGAGGGGACTAGCTACAATGAGCAGTTCTTC
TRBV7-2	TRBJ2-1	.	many	CASTNIPNEQFF	TGTGCCAGCACCAACATCCCCAATGAGCAGTTCTTC
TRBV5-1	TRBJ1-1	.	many	CASSFGGGNTEAFF	TGCGCCAGCAGCTTTGGGGGTGGGAACACTGAAGCTTTCTTT
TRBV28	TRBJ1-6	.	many	CASRTTGHSPLHF	TGTGCCAGCAGAACTACAGGACATTCACCCCTCCACTTT
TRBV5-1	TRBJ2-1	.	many	CASSLEDSYNEQFF	TGCGCCAGCAGCTTGGAGGACAGTTACAATGAGCAGTTCTTC
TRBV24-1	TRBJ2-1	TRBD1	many	CATSALRDREGSHEQFF	TGTGCCACCAGTGCTCTCCGGGACAGGGAGGGGAGCCATGAGCAGTTCTTC
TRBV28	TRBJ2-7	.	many	CASSLLGANYEQYF	TGTGCCAGCAGTTTGTTAGGGGCAAACTACGAGCAGTACTTC
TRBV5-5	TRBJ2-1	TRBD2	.	CASSLSLAGGNEQFF	TGTGCCAGCAGCTTGTCCCTAGCGGGGGGAAATGAGCAGTTCTTC
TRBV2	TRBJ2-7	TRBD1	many	CASRDRGYEQYF	TGTGCCAGCAGAGACAGGGGGTACGAGCAGTACTTC
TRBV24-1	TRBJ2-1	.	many	CATSEVGTPENEQFF	TGTGCCACCAGTGAGGTTGGGACCCCCGAGAATGAGCAGTTCTTC
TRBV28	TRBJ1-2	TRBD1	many	CASMRTGVNYRGYTF	TGTGCCAGCATGAGGACAGGGGTAAATTATCGTGGCTACACCTTC
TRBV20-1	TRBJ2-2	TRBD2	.	CSADGLAGTGELFF	TGCAGTGCTGACGGACTAGCGGGGACCGGGGAGCTGTTTTTT
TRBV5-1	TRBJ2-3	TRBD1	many	CASSLAGQGAGTDTQYF	TGCGCCAGCAGCTTGGCGGGACAGGGGGCTGGCACAGATACGCAGTATTTT